One and the same sample provided the 14 T cell receptor beta chains below, sequenced in a study of T-cell memory formation after mild COVID-19. TCRdb reprocessed the 5' RACE reads with MiXCR, giving one entry per CDR3 protein. The repertoire consists of around 300,000 distinct CDR3 sequences, with roughly 17% occurring once and the leading ten covering roughly 23%. The sequenced sample was PBMCs or a T cell subset sorted from them (not recorded which). Every receptor here comes from a man between 18 and 35 years old who had mild COVID-19 (a few samples of this study predate the infection). Cell type and time point are not known.

The CDR3 nucleotides are TGCGCCAGCAGCTGGGAGGCACAGGGGGCGAATGAGCAGTTCTTC. It encodes CASSWEAQGANEQFF. V usage is TRBV5-1 and J usage is TRBJ2-1; 9 bases line up with TRBD1. Losses at the gene ends were 3 bases for V and 7 bases for J; bases not matched to a gene: 8. The CDR3 covers 15 residues. Per the germline V gene, CDR1 is SGHRS and CDR2 is YFSETQ.

This clonotype was seen more than once but under ten times. V is TRBV5-5 and J is TRBJ2-3; D is uncertain. V was trimmed by 5 bases and J by 2 bases, leaving 12 bases between them. The CDR3 is made up of 14 amino acids. CDR1 is SGHKS and CDR2 is YYEKEE in the germline V gene (reference sequence). The CDR3 DNA is TGTGCCAGCAGTCCAAGGGTTACCACAGATACGCAGTATTTT. Protein: CASSPRVTTDTQYF. Full variable domain (rest looked up from reference TRBV5-5 and TRBJ2-3): DAGVTQSPTHLIKTRGQQVTLRCSPISGHKSVSWYQQVLGQGPQFIFQYYEKEERGRGNFPDRFSARQFPNYSSELNVNALLLGDSALYLCASSPRVTTDTQYFGPGTRLTVL.

This clonotype was detected only once. This sequence joins TRBV5-5 and TRBJ1-5, with D unclear. The CDR3 consists of 14 residues. Trimming removed 5 bases at V and 0 bases at J, with 9 bases between. CDR1 is SGHKS, CDR2 YYEKEE, per germline (reference sequence). The chain's CDR3 is CASSKRYSNQPQHF. CDR3 in DNA: TGTGCCAGCAGTAAGCGGTATAGCAATCAGCCCCAGCATTTT.

The rearrangement joins TRBV5-1 to TRBJ2-2, with D tentatively TRBD1 (6 bases). Trimming stripped 5 bases from V and 0 bases from J, with 11 bases between. Germline V gene data show CDR1 as SGHRS and CDR2 as YFSETQ. The CDR3 spans 15 residues. CDR3 sequence: CASRYRTANTGELFF. In DNA, the CDR3 is TGCGCCAGCAGGTACAGGACAGCGAACACCGGGGAGCTGTTTTTT.

This clonotype has a handful of counts. The chain employs TRBV11-3 and TRBJ2-1; TRBD2 matches 8 bases. The ends lost 3 bases at V and 8 bases at J; junction bases unmatched: 0. Germline CDR1 and CDR2: SGHNT and YENEEA. CDR3 size: 12 residues. The CDR3: CASSFSGDEQFF. The CDR3 nucleotides are TGTGCCAGCAGCTTTAGCGGGGATGAGCAGTTCTTC.

A few counts support this clonotype. V usage is TRBV5-1 and J usage is TRBJ2-3; D not resolved. V shed 0 bases and J shed 0 bases, with 11 bases lying between them. The CDR3 loop spans 16 amino acids. Looked up from germline, CDR1 is SGHRS and CDR2 is YFSETQ. The CDR3 is CASSLEGRSSTDTQYF. DNA of the CDR3: TGCGCCAGCAGCTTGGAGGGCAGATCTAGCACAGATACGCAGTATTTT.

The rearrangement links TRBV7-6 to TRBJ2-5, with D possibly TRBD2 on 5 matching bases. The length of the CDR3 is 15 residues. Trimming stripped 0 bases from V and 1 base from J, with 9 bases between. Germline V gives CDR1 SGHVS, CDR2 FNYEAQ. CDR3 sequence: CASSLATSGQETQYF. The CDR3 DNA follows: TGTGCCAGCAGCTTAGCCACAAGCGGCCAAGAGACCCAGTACTTC.

The V gene is TRBV5-5, the J gene TRBJ2-7, with 8 nucleotides matching TRBD1. J gave up 4 bases and V 4 bases, and 13 bases lay outside the gene matches. The CDR3 contains 16 residues. Germline CDR1 is SGHKS and CDR2 is YYEKEE (reference sequence). CDR3 nucleotide sequence: TGTGCCAGCAGCAGCTCAGGGGGCGTAGTTGGATACGAGCAGTACTTC. Protein sequence: CASSSSGGVVGYEQYF. Complete variable domain (other parts from reference TRBV5-5 and TRBJ2-7): DAGVTQSPTHLIKTRGQQVTLRCSPISGHKSVSWYQQVLGQGPQFIFQYYEKEERGRGNFPDRFSARQFPNYSSELNVNALLLGDSALYLCASSSSGGVVGYEQYFGPGTRLTVT.

This clonotype has more than one count but fewer than ten. The chain recombines TRBV6-1 with TRBJ2-7; perhaps TRBD1 as D (6 bases). The germline V and J ends were trimmed by 7 bases and 5 bases, with 18 bases remaining between them. The CDR3 has 14 residues. The germline gives CDR1 MNHNS, CDR2 SASEGT. The CDR3 DNA follows: TGTGCCAGCACCCCGAATTTGGGGACACACGAGCAGTACTTC. Translation gives CASTPNLGTHEQYF.

This clonotype showed up just a few times. The chain is built from TRBV11-2 and TRBJ2-1; weak D call: TRBD2 (6 bases). This CDR3 spans 13 amino acids. The V end lost 5 bases, the J end lost 10 bases, and 15 bases lay between the germline ends. Germline V lookup: CDR1 SGHAT, CDR2 FQNNGV. The CDR3 bases are TGTGCCAGCAGCCATAGGTTCCGGGAGGAGCAGTTCTTC. Amino acid sequence: CASSHRFREEQFF.

V and J are TRBV7-9 and TRBJ2-3; D call uncertain. V shed 5 bases and J shed 4 bases, with 7 bases lying between them. This CDR3 region has 12 residues. CDR1 is SEHNR and CDR2 is FQNEAQ in the germline V gene (reference sequence). The CDR3, as DNA: TGTGCCAGCAGCCCCATTTCAGATACGCAGTATTTT. Translating gives CASSPISDTQYF.

This clonotype was found a few times. J is TRBJ1-1 and V is TRBV5-6, with a possible D match to TRBD1 (5 bases). The CDR3 spans 15 residues. The germline gives CDR1 SGHDT, CDR2 YYEEEE. V shed 1 base and J shed 4 bases, with 14 bases lying between them. CDR3 in amino acids: CASSLLGTAGTEAFF. The CDR3 nucleotides are TGTGCCAGCAGCTTGCTCGGGACGGCCGGCACTGAAGCTTTCTTT.

A few counts support this clonotype. The chain employs TRBV2 and TRBJ1-3; D remains unclear. Germline V CDR1 and CDR2: SNHLY, FYNNEI. The CDR3 has 11 residues. With 6 bases removed from V and 4 bases from J, the gap between germline ends came to 4 bases. Here the CDR3 reads CASRGGNTIYF. The CDR3 DNA sequence: TGTGCCAGCAGGGGCGGAAACACCATATATTTT.

V and J are TRBV11-2 and TRBJ2-3, with D perhaps matching TRBD1 (6 bases). This CDR3 region has 16 residues. Trimming cost V 3 bases and J 6 bases, with 19 bases left between them. The V gene's germline CDR1 is SGHAT and CDR2 FQNNGV. DNA of the CDR3: TGTGCCAGCAGCTTTTCATCGTACAGGGCGGCCGATACGCAGTATTTT. It yields the protein CASSFSSYRAADTQYF.